One and the same sample provided the 2 T cell receptor beta chains below, sequenced in a study of CD8 T cells in ankylosing spondylitis. Study-level points and caveats: Blood of patients with ankylosing spondylitis appeared to be characterized by a TCR beta motif of 8 or 9 highly homologous variants.

TCRdb independently ran MiXCR on the 5' RACE reads; one entry per CDR3 protein. The data contain about 750,000 distinct CDR3 sequences, around 20% of them singletons. Their antigens remain unidentified. Sequenced: blood, either unsorted or a sorted T cell fraction (not recorded which). Receptors originate from a male donor with ankylosing spondylitis.

This clonotype came up many times. The chain uses TRBV12-3 or TRBV12-4 and TRBJ2-3; either TRBD1 or TRBD2 may supply D (5 bases each). V shed 10 bases and J shed 1 base, with 21 bases lying between them. The CDR3 extends over 16 amino acids. Here the CDR3 DNA reads TGTGCCACATCGCCCCTTGGGGGATTACGCACAGATACGCAGTATTTT. As protein: CATSPLGGLRTDTQYF.

This clonotype was counted between two and nine times. The chain has TRBV7-9 and TRBJ2-3; 7 positions agree with TRBD1. Germline loops: CDR1 SEHNR, CDR2 FQNEAQ (reference sequence). This CDR3 is 14 amino acids long. V lost 4 bases and J lost 7; bases outside the gene matches: 8. CDR3 sequence: CASSSVSDRYTQYF. The CDR3 coding sequence is TGTGCCAGCAGCTCCGTCTCGGACAGGTATACGCAGTATTTT.